The next 8 T cell receptor beta chains were all read from a single sample in a study of siplizumab effects on memory and regulatory T cells. The assay was immunoSEQ multiplex PCR, and TCRdb's table has in-frame clones only and misses some. Here the sample spans about 82,000 clones, about 91% being singletons. Material: Tregs sorted from blood. The receptors stem from a human donor in good health.

V is TRBV9 and J is TRBJ1-3; 11 nucleotides line up with TRBD1. There are 16 residues in the CDR3. The germline V gene encodes CDR1 SGDLS and CDR2 YYNGEE. The V gene end was trimmed by 2 bases and the J gene end by 1 base; junction bases not matched to a gene: 2. In DNA, the CDR3 is TGTGCCAGCAGCGTCGGGACAGGGGGATCTGGAAACACCATATATTTT. Protein: CASSVGTGGSGNTIYF.

The chain links TRBV5-6 to TRBJ2-4; D possibly corresponds to TRBD2 (6 bases). The CDR3 spans 18 residues. With 4 bases removed from V and 4 bases from J, the gap between germline ends came to 24 bases. Germline V gene data show CDR1 as SGHDT and CDR2 as YYEEEE. As DNA, the CDR3 is TGTGCCAGCAGCCCTCGCGGCGCTGTCAGGGAGGTTAAAAACATTCAGTACTTC. It codes for CASSPRGAVREVKNIQYF.

The rearrangement links TRBV9 to TRBJ1-3; 9 bases map to TRBD1. CDR1 and CDR2 from the germline V gene are SGDLS and YYNGEE. There are 16 residues in the CDR3. Germline trimming cut 4 bases from V and 2 bases from J; bases unmatched to any gene: 7. CDR3: CASSPSGQGTGNTIYF. CDR3 DNA sequence: TGTGCCAGCAGCCCTTCAGGACAGGGGACTGGAAACACCATATATTTT. Supplemented by reference TRBV9 and TRBJ1-3, the full variable domain reads DSGVTQTPKHLITATGQRVTLRCSPRSGDLSVYWYQQSLDQGLQFLIQYYNGEERAKGNILERFSAQQFPDLHSELNLSSLELGDSALYFCASSPSGQGTGNTIYFGEGSWLTVV.

This clone was observed a handful of times. This chain connects TRBV19 to TRBJ2-5, with TRBD1 identical over 10 bases. The germline CDR1 and CDR2 sequences are LNHDA and SQIVND (reference sequence). V was pared by 5 bases and J by 4 bases, with 7 bases of the junction left unmatched. CDR3 size: 15 residues. CDR3 in amino acids: CASSRDRGFLETQYF. The CDR3 coding sequence is TGTGCCAGTAGTCGGGACAGGGGATTTTTAGAGACCCAGTACTTC.

This clone was detected a few times. The chain joins TRBV6-5 to TRBJ1-2, with a weak D call TRBD1 (5 bases). CDR3 length equals 16 residues. Germline V gene data show CDR1 as MNHEY and CDR2 as SVGAGI. V was pared by 4 bases and J by 4 bases, with 19 bases between. This CDR3 reads CASSSLTPGLIYGYTF. The CDR3 bases are TGTGCCAGCAGTTCGCTCACGCCGGGACTGATCTATGGCTACACCTTC.

The chain has TRBV6-1 and TRBJ2-7; 11 bases are a match to TRBD1. This CDR3 contains 14 residues. V gave up 10 bases and J gave up 4 bases; unmatched junction bases: 9. CDR1 and CDR2 (germline): MNHNS, SASEGT. DNA of the CDR3: TGTGCCACCCTGGGTTGGGACAGGGGGTACGAGCAGTACTTC. It specifies CATLGWDRGYEQYF.

The chain links TRBV6-6 to TRBJ2-7, with D hard to call. This CDR3 is 13 amino acids long. Germline V gene lookup returns CDR1 MNHNY and CDR2 SVGAGI (reference sequence). V lost 6 bases, J lost 2 bases, and 11 bases lay in between. CDR3 in amino acids: CASSYGRPYEQYF. CDR3 in DNA: TGTGCCAGCAGCTACGGACGACCCTACGAGCAGTACTTC.

The CDR3 reads CASSPGQGNYNEQFF. For the CDR3, the DNA is TGTGCCAGCAGCCCGGGACAGGGAAACTACAATGAGCAGTTCTTC. This chain connects TRBV7-9 to TRBJ2-1; 9 bases fit TRBD1. The CDR3 runs 15 residues. Unmatched junction bases numbered 5, after V lost 5 bases and J lost 3 bases. The germline CDR1 and CDR2 sequences are SEHNR and FQNEAQ (reference sequence).